This T cell receptor (beta chain) originates from a study of blood T cell repertoires in COVID-19. Study-level information: Samples representing acute and convalescent COVID-19 were sourced from the United States, Italy and Spain. PBMCs, B-cell-depleted T cells, or T cells provided the cDNA or gDNA that made up the material.

Germline V gene sequence: CDR1 MDHEN, CDR2 SYDVKM. The germline V and J ends were trimmed by 2 bases and 6 bases, with 6 bases remaining between them. CDR3 length: 12 amino acids. How the authors handled the data: Reference gene primer amplification in the assay estimated nucleated cell counts. Produced via immunoSEQ multiplex PCR; TCRdb's table is partial and in-frame only. V and J calls and clone size are those listed in that table; D and trimming were worked out from the DNA. This sample carries 90,000 to 150,000 clones, approximately 87% of them seen once, and the ten largest clones take approximately 8%.

The rearrangement links TRBV28 to TRBJ2-3; D is undetermined. The sequence was obtained from an older man who had recovered from COVID-19. Source material: peripheral blood. The CDR3 loop is CASSLLRDTQYF. The DNA of the CDR3 is TGTGCCAGCAGTTTACTCAGGGATACGCAGTATTTT.